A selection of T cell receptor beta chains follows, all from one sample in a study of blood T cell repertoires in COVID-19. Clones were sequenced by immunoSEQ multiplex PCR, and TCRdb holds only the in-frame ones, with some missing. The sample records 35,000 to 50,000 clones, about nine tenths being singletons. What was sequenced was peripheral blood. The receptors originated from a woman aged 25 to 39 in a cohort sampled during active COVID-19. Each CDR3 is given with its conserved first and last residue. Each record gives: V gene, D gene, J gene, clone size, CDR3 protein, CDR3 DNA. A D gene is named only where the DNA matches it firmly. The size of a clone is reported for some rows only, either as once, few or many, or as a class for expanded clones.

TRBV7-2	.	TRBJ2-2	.	CASSIRQAHTGELFF	TGTGCCAGCAGTATCAGACAGGCGCACACCGGGGAGCTGTTTTTT
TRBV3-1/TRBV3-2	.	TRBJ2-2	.	CASSQARGPNTGELFF	TGTGCCAGCAGCCAAGCGCGGGGGCCGAACACCGGGGAGCTGTTTTTT
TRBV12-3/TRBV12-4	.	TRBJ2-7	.	CASSFSREEQYF	TGTGCCAGCAGTTTTAGCAGGGAAGAGCAGTACTTC
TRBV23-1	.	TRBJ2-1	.	CASSHSRDRYINEQFF	TGCGCCAGCAGTCATTCCCGGGATCGCTATATAAATGAGCAGTTCTTC
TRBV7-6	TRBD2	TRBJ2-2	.	CASSTSGANTGELFF	TGTGCCAGCAGCACAAGCGGGGCGAACACCGGGGAGCTGTTTTTT
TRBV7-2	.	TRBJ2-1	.	CASSLARVNEQFF	TGTGCCAGCAGCTTAGCCAGGGTGAATGAGCAGTTCTTC
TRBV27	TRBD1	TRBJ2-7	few	CASSTTRQGDSYEQYF	TGTGCCAGCAGTACCACGCGACAGGGAGACTCCTACGAGCAGTACTTC
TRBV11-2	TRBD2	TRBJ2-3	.	CASSPLGGASGRDDTQYF	TGTGCCAGCAGCCCACTTGGGGGGGCTAGCGGGAGGGACGATACGCAGTATTTT
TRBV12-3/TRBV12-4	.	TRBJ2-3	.	CASSLADTQYF	TGTGCCAGCAGCCTTGCAGATACGCAGTATTTT
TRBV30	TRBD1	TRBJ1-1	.	CAWSYRDRLVKAFF	TGTGCCTGGAGCTACCGGGACAGGCTGGTCAAGGCTTTCTTT
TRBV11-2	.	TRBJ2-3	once	CASSLYGGQEDTQYF	TGTGCCAGCAGCTTATACGGGGGGCAGGAAGATACGCAGTATTTT
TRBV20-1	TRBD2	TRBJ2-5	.	CSASREGQGETQYF	TGCAGTGCTAGTCGGGAGGGCCAGGGAGAGACCCAGTACTTC
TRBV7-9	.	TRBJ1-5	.	CASSPPAGQPQHF	TGTGCCAGCAGCCCACCGGCGGGGCAGCCCCAGCATTTT
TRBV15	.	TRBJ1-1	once	CATSRGGGGENLIMNTEAFF	TGTGCCACCAGCAGAGGAGGGGGAGGGGAGAACCTTATTATGAACACTGAAGCTTTCTTT
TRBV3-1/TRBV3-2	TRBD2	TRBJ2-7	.	CASSRGTSGYSYEQYF	TGTGCCAGCAGCCGAGGGACTAGCGGATACTCCTACGAGCAGTACTTC
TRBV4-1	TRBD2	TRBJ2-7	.	CASSQRLAGEVFSYEQYF	TGCGCCAGCAGCCAACGACTAGCGGGAGAAGTATTTTCCTACGAGCAGTACTTC
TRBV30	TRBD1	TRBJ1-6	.	CAWSARAGQGPDYNSPLHF	TGTGCCTGGAGCGCTCGCGCGGGACAGGGGCCTGACTATAATTCACCCCTCCACTTT
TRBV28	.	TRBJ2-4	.	CASSLLGAGNIQYF	TGTGCCAGCAGTTTATTGGGGGCTGGAAACATTCAGTACTTC
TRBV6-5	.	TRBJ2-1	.	CASSLGGGVRYNEQFF	TGTGCCAGCAGTTTAGGGGGAGGGGTAAGATACAATGAGCAGTTCTTC
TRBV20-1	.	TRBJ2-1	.	CSAPEAEQFF	TGCAGTGCCCCGGAGGCGGAGCAGTTCTTC
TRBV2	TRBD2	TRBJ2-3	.	CASRGFGGRAISTTSTDTQYF	TGTGCCAGCAGGGGTTTCGGCGGGAGGGCGATCAGTACAACTAGCACAGATACGCAGTATTTT
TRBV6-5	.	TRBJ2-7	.	CASSYSAGQTYEQYF	TGTGCCAGCAGTTACTCGGCGGGTCAGACCTACGAGCAGTACTTC
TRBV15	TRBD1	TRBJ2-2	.	CATSRGKGAQSGELFF	TGTGCCACCAGCAGAGGCAAGGGGGCGCAGAGCGGGGAGCTGTTTTTT
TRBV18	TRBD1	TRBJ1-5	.	CASSPGTGVQPQHF	TGTGCCAGCTCACCAGGGACAGGGGTCCAGCCCCAGCATTTT
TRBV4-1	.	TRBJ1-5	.	CASSQAGEYSNQPQHF	TGCGCCAGCAGCCAAGCGGGGGAGTATAGCAATCAGCCCCAGCATTTT
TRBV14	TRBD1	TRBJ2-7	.	CASSQDWARGHYEQYF	TGTGCCAGCAGCCAAGATTGGGCCAGGGGGCACTACGAGCAGTACTTC
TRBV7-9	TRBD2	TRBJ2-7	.	CASSQDAGEPYEQYF	TGTGCCAGCAGCCAAGACGCGGGAGAGCCCTACGAGCAGTACTTC
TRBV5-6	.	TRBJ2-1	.	CASTRGQYNEQFF	TGTGCCAGCACGCGGGGACAGTACAATGAGCAGTTCTTC
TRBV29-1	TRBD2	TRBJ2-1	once	CSVEYLAGYNEQFF	TGCAGCGTTGAATATTTAGCGGGGTACAATGAGCAGTTCTTC
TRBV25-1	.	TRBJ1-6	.	CASSEMLPGDSPLHF	TGTGCCAGCAGTGAAATGTTGCCAGGGGATTCACCCCTCCACTTT
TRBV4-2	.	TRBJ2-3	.	CASSQEWSPRTDTQYF	TGTGCCAGCAGCCAAGAGTGGAGTCCCCGCACAGATACGCAGTATTTT
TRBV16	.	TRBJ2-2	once	CASTHNGLRAGELFF	TGTGCCAGCACCCACAATGGGTTACGGGCCGGGGAGCTGTTTTTT
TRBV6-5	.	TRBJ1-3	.	CASTRTGTGNTIYF	TGTGCCAGCACTAGGACTGGTACTGGAAACACCATATATTTT
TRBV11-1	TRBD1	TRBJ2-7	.	CASSRGTGGPYEQYF	TGTGCCAGCAGCCGAGGGACAGGGGGCCCCTACGAGCAGTACTTC
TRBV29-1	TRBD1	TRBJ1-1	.	CSVTQGDTEAFF	TGCAGCGTAACACAGGGGGACACTGAAGCTTTCTTT
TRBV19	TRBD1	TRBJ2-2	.	CASSIGQVLNTGELFF	TGTGCCAGTAGTATTGGACAGGTCCTGAACACCGGGGAGCTGTTTTTT
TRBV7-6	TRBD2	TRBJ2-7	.	CASSPTSGSKYEQYF	TGTGCCAGCAGCCCTACTAGCGGGAGTAAATACGAGCAGTACTTC
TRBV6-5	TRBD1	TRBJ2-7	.	CASSYEQGAREQYF	TGTGCCAGCAGTTATGAACAGGGGGCCCGTGAGCAGTACTTC
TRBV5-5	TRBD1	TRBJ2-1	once	CASSPTGSSYNEQFF	TGTGCCAGCAGCCCGACAGGGAGCTCCTACAATGAGCAGTTCTTC
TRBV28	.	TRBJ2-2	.	CASTDGGLRNTGELFF	TGTGCCAGCACCGATGGAGGGCTTAGAAACACCGGGGAGCTGTTTTTT
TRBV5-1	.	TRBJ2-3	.	CASSLDGTDTQYF	TGCGCCAGCAGCTTGGACGGTACAGATACGCAGTATTTT
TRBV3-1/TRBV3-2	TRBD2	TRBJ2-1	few	CASSQDRGTSPYEQFF	TGTGCCAGCAGCCAAGATCGTGGGACTAGTCCCTATGAGCAGTTCTTC
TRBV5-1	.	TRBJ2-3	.	CASSFHTDTQYF	TGCGCCAGCAGTTTTCACACAGATACGCAGTATTTT
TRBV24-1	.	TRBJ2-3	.	CATSEEFPDTQYF	TGTGCCACCAGTGAAGAGTTCCCAGATACGCAGTATTTT
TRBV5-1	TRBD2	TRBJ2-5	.	CASSSGGGEETQYF	TGCGCCAGCAGCTCCGGGGGAGGGGAAGAGACCCAGTACTTC